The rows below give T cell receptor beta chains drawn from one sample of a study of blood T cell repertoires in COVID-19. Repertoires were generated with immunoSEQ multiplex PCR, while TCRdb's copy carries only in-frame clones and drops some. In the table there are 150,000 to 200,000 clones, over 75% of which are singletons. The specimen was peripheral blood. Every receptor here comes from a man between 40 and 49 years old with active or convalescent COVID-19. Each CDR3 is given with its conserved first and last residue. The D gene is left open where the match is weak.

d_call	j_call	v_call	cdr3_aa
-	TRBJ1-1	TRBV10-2	CASSEKGVRTEAFF
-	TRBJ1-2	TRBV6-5	CASSSTGSRSGYTF
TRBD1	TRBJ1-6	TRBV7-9	CASSSGTGVSPLHF
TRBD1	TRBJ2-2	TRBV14	CASSRDSAGELFF
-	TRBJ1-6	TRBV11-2	CASSARHREGADSPLHF
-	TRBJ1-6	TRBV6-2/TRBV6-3	CASTPDGGANSPLHF
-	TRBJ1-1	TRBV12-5	CASGGTGKTEAFF
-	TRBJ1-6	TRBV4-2	CASSAIGGTNSPLHF
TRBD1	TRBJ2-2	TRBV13	CASRTTASGGETGELFF
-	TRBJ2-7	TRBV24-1	CATSDLRDLKYEQYF
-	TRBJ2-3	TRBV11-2	CASSLVRRAGTDTQYF
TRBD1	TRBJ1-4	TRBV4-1	CASSQSGTGDEKLFF
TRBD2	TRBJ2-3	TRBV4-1	CASSQPGLAGGTPGDTQYF
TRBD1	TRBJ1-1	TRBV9	CASSGGTARPTEAFF
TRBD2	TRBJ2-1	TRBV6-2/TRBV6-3	CASSRTSGGYNEQFF
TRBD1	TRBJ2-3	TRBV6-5	CASSLGQGTDTQYF
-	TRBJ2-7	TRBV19	CASSISDSYEQYF
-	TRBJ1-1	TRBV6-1	CASSEVANTEAFF
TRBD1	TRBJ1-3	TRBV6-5	CASKDREFGNTIYF
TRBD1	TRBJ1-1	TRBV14	CASSHTGTGFTEAFF